This T cell receptor beta chain comes out of a study of cytomegalovirus exposure and HLA in healthy donors. From germline, CDR1 is KGHSH and CDR2 LQKENI. V was trimmed by 5 bases and J by 6 bases, leaving 10 bases between them. The CDR3 runs 13 residues. PCR employed 60 Vbeta and 13 Jbeta primers. Profiling relied on immunoSEQ multiplex PCR, and the TCRdb table lists in-frame clones only, not all of them. The sample has 140,000 to 150,000 clones, more than 8% seen once. What was sequenced was PBMCs. The rearrangement links TRBV18 to TRBJ2-2, with a possible D match to TRBD2 (6 bases). The receptor comes from a man aged 45-60 years in good health and CMV-seronegative. CDR3 amino acids: CASSGDSAGELFF. The DNA for the CDR3 is TGTGCCAGCTCAGGGGACTCGGCCGGGGAGCTGTTTTTT.